Below, 10 T cell receptor beta chains from the same sample are listed, as sequenced in a study of response to subunit inactivated influenza vaccine. TCRdb itself ran the RT-PCR reads through MiXCR, one entry per CDR3 protein. The sample has about 570,000 distinct CDR3 sequences, about 11% seen once; the top ten hold approximately 11%. These records were also assigned to another study, of T cells expressing NK-cell markers. This second study notes: The TCR beta cDNA came from 5'RACE template switching with UMIs.

The sample consisted of PBMCs from blood, taken on the day of vaccination. The source of these receptors is a man aged 50 to 59 who received an inactivated influenza vaccine.

The chain joins TRBV5-6 to TRBJ1-2, with 8 bases matching TRBD1. The CDR3 totals 13 residues. CDR1 and CDR2 (germline): SGHDT, YYEEEE. The junction had 6 bases not matched to a gene; V was cut back by 4 bases and J by 7 bases. CDR3 DNA sequence: TGTGCCAGCAGCCGACAGGGGCCTTTTGGCTACACCTTC. It encodes CASSRQGPFGYTF. The full variable domain, completed using reference TRBV5-6 and TRBJ1-2, is DAGVTQSPTHLIKTRGQQVTLRCSPKSGHDTVSWYQQALGQGPQFIFQYYEEEERQRGNFPDRFSGHQFPNYSSELNVNALLLGDSALYLCASSRQGPFGYTFGSGTRLTVV.

This chain links TRBV29-1 with TRBJ2-7; TRBD1 might be the D (6 bases). Germline CDR1 SQVTM, CDR2 ANQGSEA. Trimming shortened V by 5 bases and J by 0 bases, and 14 bases separated the two germline ends. The CDR3 runs to 14 residues. The CDR3 is CSVWQGRISYEQYF. The CDR3 DNA sequence: TGCAGCGTTTGGCAGGGGAGAATCTCCTACGAGCAGTACTTC.

This clonotype showed up many times. The chain has TRBV9 and TRBJ2-7, with TRBD2 identical over 8 bases. CDR3 size: 14 residues. The germline V gene encodes CDR1 SGDLS and CDR2 YYNGEE. The ends lost 2 bases at V and 6 bases at J; junction bases unmatched: 7. The DNA for the CDR3 is TGTGCCAGCAGCGTGGGGACTAGGGGCAGCGAGCAGTACTTC. Translated, it gives CASSVGTRGSEQYF.

V usage is TRBV10-3 and J usage is TRBJ2-2; no firm D call. The V end was cut by 2 bases, the J end by 7 bases, with 11 bases between. The germline gives CDR1 ENHRY, CDR2 SYGVKD. This CDR3 has 14 residues. The CDR3 DNA follows: TGTGCCATCAGTGAGAGTAATAGACGCGGGGAGCTGTTTTTT. Residues: CAISESNRRGELFF.

This clonotype showed up just a few times. This chain links TRBV6-5 with TRBJ2-7; maybe TRBD2 (5 bases). The CDR3 runs to 12 residues. Germline V gene sequence: CDR1 MNHEY, CDR2 SVGAGI. Trimming left V 8 bases short and J 7 bases short, with 15 bases between. The CDR3 sequence: CASRTGSREQYF. The CDR3 DNA reads as TGTGCCAGCCGGACGGGGTCCCGGGAGCAGTACTTC.

The rearrangement joins TRBV21-1 to TRBJ2-1; no check of the table's D call, TRBD2, against the DNA was made. TRBV21-1 is described as a pseudogene. The length of the CDR3 is 14 residues. CDR3: CASSKVARTNEQFF. CDR3 sequence (DNA): TGTGCCAGCAGCAAAGTGGCTAGAACCAATGAGCAGTTCTTC.

J is TRBJ1-5 and V is TRBV6-2 or TRBV6-3; the D is unclear. The CDR3 is made up of 15 amino acids. Trimming removed 1 base from V and 0 bases from J, with 7 bases in between. Looked up from germline, CDR1 is MNHEY and CDR2 is SVGEGT. CDR3 coding DNA: TGTGCCAGCAGTTACTGGGATTATAGCAATCAGCCCCAGCATTTT. Amino acid sequence: CASSYWDYSNQPQHF.

This clonotype was picked up a small number of times. The chain joins TRBV6-1 to TRBJ2-3; 10 bases agree with TRBD2. From germline, CDR1 is MNHNS and CDR2 SASEGT. CDR3 length equals 17 residues. The junction had 10 bases not matched to a gene; V was cut back by 5 bases and J by 2 bases. CDR3 sequence reads: CASSPTTGTSDTDTQYF. DNA of the CDR3: TGTGCCAGCAGTCCAACGACCGGGACTAGCGACACAGATACGCAGTATTTT.

In this sample, this clonotype turned up a few times. The rearrangement uses TRBV9 and TRBJ2-1, with 10 bases lining up with TRBD2. The CDR3 is made up of 15 amino acids. After removal of 3 bases from V and 1 base from J, the junction contained 1 base not matched to a gene. Looked up from germline, CDR1 is SGDLS and CDR2 is YYNGEE. The chain's CDR3 is CASSEREGSYNEQFF. In DNA, the CDR3 is TGTGCCAGCAGCGAGCGGGAGGGATCCTACAATGAGCAGTTCTTC.

This clonotype was found many times. V is TRBV20-1 and J is TRBJ2-7, with D perhaps matching TRBD2 (5 bases). CDR1 is DFQATT, CDR2 SNEGSKA, per germline (reference sequence). V was cut by 5 bases and J by 4 bases, with 12 bases left in between. CDR3 length: 12 amino acids. The CDR3 reads CSARIRGYEQYF. The DNA of the CDR3 is TGCAGTGCTCGAATTAGAGGGTACGAGCAGTACTTC.